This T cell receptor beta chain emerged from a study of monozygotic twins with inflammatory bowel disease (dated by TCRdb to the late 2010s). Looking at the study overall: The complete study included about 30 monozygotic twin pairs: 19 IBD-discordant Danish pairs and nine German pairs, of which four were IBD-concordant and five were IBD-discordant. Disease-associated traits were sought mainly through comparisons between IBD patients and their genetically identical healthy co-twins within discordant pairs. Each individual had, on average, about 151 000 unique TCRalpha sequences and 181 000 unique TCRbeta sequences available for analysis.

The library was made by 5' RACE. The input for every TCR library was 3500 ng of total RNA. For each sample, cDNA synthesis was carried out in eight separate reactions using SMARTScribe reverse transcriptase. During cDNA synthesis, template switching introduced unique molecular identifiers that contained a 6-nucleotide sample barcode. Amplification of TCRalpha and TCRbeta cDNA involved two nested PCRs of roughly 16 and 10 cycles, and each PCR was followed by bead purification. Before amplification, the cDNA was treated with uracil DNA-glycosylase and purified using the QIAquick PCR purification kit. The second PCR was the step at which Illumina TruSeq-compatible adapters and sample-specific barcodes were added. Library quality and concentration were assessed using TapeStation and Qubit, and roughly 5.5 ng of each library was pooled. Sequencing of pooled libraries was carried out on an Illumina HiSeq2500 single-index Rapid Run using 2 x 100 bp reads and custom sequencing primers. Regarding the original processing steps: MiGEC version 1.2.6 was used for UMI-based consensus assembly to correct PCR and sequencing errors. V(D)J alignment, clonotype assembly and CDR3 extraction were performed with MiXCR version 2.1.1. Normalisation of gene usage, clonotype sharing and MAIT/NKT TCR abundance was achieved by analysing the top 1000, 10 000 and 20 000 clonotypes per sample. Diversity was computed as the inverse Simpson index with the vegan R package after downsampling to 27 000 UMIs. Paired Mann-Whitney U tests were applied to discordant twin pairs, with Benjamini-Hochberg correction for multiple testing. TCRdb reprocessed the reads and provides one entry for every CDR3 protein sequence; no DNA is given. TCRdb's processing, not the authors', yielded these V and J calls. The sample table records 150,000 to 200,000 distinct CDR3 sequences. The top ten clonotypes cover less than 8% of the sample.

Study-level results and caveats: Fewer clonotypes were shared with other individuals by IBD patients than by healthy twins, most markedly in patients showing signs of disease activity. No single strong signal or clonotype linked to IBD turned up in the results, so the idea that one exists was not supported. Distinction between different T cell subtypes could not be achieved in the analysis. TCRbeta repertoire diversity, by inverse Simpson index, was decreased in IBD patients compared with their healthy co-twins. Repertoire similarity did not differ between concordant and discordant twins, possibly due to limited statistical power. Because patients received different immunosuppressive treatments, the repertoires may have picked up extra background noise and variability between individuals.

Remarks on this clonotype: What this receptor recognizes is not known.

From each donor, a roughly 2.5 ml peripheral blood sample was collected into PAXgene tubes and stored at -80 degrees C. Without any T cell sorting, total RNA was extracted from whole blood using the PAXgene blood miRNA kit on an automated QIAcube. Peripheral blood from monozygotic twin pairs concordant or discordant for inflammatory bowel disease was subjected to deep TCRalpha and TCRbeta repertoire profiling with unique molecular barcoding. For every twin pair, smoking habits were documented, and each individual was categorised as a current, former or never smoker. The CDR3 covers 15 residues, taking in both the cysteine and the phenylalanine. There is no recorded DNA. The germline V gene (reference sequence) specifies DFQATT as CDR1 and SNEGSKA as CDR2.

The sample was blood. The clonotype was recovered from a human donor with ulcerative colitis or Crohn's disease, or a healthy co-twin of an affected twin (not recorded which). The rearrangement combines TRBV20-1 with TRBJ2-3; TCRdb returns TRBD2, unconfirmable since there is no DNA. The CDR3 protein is CSASSLAGGSDTQYF.